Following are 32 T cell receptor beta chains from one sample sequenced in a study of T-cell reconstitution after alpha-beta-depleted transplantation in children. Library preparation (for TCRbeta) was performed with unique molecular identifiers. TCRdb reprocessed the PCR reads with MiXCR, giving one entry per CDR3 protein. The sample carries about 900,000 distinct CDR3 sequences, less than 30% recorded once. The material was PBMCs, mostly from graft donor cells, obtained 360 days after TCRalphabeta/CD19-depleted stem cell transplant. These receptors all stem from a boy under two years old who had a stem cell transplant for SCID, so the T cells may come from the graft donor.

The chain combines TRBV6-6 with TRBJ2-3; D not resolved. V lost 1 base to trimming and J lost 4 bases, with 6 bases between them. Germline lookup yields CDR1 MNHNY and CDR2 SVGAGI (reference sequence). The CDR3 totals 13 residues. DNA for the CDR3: TGTGCCAGCAGTTACTATACAGCAGATACGCAGTATTTT. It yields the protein CASSYYTADTQYF.

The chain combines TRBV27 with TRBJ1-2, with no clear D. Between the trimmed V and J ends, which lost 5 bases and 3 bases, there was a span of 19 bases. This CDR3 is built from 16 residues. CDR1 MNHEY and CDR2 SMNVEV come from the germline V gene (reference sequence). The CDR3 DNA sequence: TGTGCCAGCAGTCCCCGGGGAGCTATGGCGGACTATGGCTACACCTTC. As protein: CASSPRGAMADYGYTF.

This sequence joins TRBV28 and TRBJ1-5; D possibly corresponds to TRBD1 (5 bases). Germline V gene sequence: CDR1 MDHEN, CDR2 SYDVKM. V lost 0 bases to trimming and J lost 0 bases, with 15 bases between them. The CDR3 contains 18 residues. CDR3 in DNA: TGTGCCAGCAGTTTATGGTCGTGGGGCGCGGATAGCAATCAGCCCCAGCATTTT. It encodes CASSLWSWGADSNQPQHF.

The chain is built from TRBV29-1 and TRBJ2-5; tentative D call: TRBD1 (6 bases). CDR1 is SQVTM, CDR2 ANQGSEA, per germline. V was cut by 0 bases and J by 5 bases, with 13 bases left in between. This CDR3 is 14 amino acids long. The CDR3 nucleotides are TGCAGCGTTGAAGATCTTAGGGGGACCGAGACCCAGTACTTC. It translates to CSVEDLRGTETQYF.

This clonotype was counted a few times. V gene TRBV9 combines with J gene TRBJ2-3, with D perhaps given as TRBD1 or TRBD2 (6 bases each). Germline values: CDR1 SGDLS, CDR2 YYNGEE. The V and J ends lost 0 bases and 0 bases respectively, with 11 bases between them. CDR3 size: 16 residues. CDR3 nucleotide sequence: TGTGCCAGCAGCGTAGCTGGGGGGCCAAGCACAGATACGCAGTATTTT. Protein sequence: CASSVAGGPSTDTQYF. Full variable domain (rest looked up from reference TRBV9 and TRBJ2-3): DSGVTQTPKHLITATGQRVTLRCSPRSGDLSVYWYQQSLDQGLQFLIQYYNGEERAKGNILERFSAQQFPDLHSELNLSSLELGDSALYFCASSVAGGPSTDTQYFGPGTRLTVL.

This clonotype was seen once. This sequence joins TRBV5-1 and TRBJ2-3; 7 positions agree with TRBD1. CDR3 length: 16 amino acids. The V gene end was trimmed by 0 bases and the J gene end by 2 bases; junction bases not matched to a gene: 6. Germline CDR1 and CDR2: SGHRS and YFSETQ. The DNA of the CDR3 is TGCGCCAGCAGCTTGGAGGGGGCTAGCCCCACAGATACGCAGTATTTT. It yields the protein CASSLEGASPTDTQYF.

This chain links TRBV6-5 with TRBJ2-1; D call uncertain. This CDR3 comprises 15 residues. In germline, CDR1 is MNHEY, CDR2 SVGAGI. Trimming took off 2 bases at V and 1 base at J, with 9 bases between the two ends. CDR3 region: CASSYVRKSYNEQFF. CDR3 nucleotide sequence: TGTGCCAGCAGTTACGTACGGAAATCCTACAATGAGCAGTTCTTC.

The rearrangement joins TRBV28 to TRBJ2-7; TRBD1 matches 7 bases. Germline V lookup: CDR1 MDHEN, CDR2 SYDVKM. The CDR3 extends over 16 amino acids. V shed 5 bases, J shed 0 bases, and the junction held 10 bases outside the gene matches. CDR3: CASSRTGAPISYEQYF. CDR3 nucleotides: TGTGCCAGCAGTCGTACAGGGGCCCCCATCTCCTACGAGCAGTACTTC.

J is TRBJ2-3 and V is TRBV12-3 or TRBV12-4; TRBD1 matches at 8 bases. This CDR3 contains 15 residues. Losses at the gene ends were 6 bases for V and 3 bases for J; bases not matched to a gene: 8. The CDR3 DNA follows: TGTGCCAGCAGCTCAAGGACAGGGTTGACAGATACGCAGTATTTT. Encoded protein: CASSSRTGLTDTQYF.

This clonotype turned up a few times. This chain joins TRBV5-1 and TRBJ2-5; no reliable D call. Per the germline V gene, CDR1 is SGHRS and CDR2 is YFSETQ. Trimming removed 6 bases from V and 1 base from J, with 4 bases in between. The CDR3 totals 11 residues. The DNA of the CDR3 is TGCGCCAGCACCCTCCAAGAGACCCAGTACTTC. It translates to CASTLQETQYF.

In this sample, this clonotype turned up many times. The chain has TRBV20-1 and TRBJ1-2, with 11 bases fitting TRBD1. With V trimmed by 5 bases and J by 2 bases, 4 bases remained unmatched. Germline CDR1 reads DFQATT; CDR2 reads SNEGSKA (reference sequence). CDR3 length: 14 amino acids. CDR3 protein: CSAEDRGQNYGYTF. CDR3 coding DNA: TGCAGTGCTGAGGACAGGGGGCAAAACTATGGCTACACCTTC.

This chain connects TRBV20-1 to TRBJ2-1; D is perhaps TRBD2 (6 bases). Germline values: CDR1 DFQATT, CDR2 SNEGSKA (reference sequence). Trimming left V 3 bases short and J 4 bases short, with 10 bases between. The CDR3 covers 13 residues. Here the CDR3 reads CSASVGGYNEQFF. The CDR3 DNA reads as TGCAGTGCTAGTGTGGGGGGATACAATGAGCAGTTCTTC.

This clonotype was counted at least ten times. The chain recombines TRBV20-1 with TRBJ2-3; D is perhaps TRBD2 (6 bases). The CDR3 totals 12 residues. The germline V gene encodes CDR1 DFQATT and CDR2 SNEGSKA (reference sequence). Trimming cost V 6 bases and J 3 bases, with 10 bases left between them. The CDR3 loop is CSATGTTDTQYF. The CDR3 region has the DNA TGCAGTGCAACCGGGACTACAGATACGCAGTATTTT.

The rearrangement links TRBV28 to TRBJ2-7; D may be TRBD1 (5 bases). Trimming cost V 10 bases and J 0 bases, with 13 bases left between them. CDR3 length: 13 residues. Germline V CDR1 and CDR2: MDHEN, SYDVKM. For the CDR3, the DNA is TGTGCCACCGCCTTGGACAACTCCTACGAGCAGTACTTC. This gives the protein CATALDNSYEQYF.

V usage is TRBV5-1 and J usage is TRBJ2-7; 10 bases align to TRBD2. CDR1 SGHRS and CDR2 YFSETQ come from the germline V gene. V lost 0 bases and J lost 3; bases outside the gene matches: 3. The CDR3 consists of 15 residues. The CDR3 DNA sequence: TGCGCCAGCAGCTTGGTCGGGACTAGCGTCTACGAGCAGTACTTC. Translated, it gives CASSLVGTSVYEQYF.

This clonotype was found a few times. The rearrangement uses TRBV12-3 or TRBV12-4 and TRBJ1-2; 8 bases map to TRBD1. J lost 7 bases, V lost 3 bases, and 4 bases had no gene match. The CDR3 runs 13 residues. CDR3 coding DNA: TGTGCCAGCAGTTTCGGGCAGGGGGCTGGCTACACCTTC. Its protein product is CASSFGQGAGYTF.

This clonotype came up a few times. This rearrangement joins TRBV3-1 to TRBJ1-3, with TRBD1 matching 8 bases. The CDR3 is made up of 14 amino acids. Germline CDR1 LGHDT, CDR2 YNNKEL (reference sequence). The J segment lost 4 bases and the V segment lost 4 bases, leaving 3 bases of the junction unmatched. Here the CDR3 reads CASSRGQAGNTIYF. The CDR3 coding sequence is TGTGCCAGCAGCCGGGGACAGGCCGGAAACACCATATATTTT. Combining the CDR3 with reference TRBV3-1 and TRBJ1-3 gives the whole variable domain DTAVSQTPKYLVTQMGNDKSIKCEQNLGHDTMYWYKQDSKKFLKIMFSYNNKELIINETVPNRFSPKSPDKAHLNLHINSLELGDSAVYFCASSRGQAGNTIYFGEGSWLTVV.

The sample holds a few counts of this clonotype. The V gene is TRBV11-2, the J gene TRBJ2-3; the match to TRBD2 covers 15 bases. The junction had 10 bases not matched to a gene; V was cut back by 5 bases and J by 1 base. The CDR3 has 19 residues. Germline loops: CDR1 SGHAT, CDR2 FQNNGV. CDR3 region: CASSPLGLAGGRGTDTQYF. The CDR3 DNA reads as TGTGCCAGCAGCCCTCTAGGACTAGCGGGGGGGCGTGGCACAGATACGCAGTATTTT.

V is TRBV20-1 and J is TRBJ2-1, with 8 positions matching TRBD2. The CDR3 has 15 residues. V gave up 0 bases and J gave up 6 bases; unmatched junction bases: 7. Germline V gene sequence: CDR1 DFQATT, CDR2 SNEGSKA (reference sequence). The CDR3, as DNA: TGCAGTGCTAGAGATCCCAGCGGGGGAGTCAATGAGCAGTTCTTC. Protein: CSARDPSGGVNEQFF.

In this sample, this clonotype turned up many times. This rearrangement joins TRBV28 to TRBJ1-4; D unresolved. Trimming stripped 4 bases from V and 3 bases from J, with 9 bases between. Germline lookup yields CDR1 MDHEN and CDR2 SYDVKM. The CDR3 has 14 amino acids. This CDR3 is CASSSPEPNEKLFF. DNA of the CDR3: TGTGCCAGCAGTTCACCTGAGCCTAATGAAAAACTGTTTTTT.

CDR3 amino acids: CASSPARRGHTDTQYF. The CDR3, as DNA: TGTGCCAGCAGCCCCGCGAGGAGGGGGCACACAGATACGCAGTATTTT. This sequence joins TRBV4-2 and TRBJ2-3, with D tentatively TRBD1 (7 bases). Trimming stripped 4 bases from V and 2 bases from J, with 16 bases between. This CDR3 has 16 amino acids. CDR1 and CDR2 from the germline V gene are LGHNA and YNFKEQ.

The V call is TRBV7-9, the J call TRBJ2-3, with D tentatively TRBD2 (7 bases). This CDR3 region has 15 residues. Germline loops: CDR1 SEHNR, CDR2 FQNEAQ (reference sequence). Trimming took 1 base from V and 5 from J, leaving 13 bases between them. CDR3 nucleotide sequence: TGTGCCAGCAGCTTAGGACGAGGGGGGGGAGATACGCAGTATTTT. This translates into CASSLGRGGGDTQYF.

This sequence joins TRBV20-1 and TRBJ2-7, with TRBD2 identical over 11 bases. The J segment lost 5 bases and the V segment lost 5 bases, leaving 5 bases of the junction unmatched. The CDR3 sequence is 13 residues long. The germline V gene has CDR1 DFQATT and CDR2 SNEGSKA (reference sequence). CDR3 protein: CSAALAGADEQYF. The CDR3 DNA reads TGCAGTGCTGCACTAGCGGGGGCCGACGAGCAGTACTTC.

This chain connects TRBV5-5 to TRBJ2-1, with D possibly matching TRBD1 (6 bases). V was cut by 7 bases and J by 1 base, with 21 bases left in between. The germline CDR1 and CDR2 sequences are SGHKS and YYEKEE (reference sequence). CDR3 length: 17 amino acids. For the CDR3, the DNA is TGTGCCAGCGGCGCCCGGGACACCGTTTATTCCTACAATGAGCAGTTCTTC. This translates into CASGARDTVYSYNEQFF. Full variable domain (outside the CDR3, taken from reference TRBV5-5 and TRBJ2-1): DAGVTQSPTHLIKTRGQQVTLRCSPISGHKSVSWYQQVLGQGPQFIFQYYEKEERGRGNFPDRFSARQFPNYSSELNVNALLLGDSALYLCASGARDTVYSYNEQFFGPGTRLTVL.

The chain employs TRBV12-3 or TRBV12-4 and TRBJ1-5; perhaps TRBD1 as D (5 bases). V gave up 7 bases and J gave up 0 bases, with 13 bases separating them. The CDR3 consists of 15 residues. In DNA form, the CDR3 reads TGTGCCAGCACTTTGGACGGGACTAGCAATCAGCCCCAGCATTTT. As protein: CASTLDGTSNQPQHF.

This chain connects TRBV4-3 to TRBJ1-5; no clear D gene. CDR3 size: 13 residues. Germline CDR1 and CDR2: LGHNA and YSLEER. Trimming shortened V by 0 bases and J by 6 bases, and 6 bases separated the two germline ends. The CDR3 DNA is TGCGCCAGCAGCCAAGACCGAGTTCAGCCCCAGCATTTT. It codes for CASSQDRVQPQHF.

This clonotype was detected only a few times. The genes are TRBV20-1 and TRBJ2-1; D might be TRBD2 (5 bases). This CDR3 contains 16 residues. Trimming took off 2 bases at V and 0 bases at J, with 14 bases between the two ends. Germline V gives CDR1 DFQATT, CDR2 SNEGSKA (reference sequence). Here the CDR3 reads CSARPGEGSSYNEQFF. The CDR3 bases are TGCAGTGCTAGACCCGGTGAGGGCAGCTCCTACAATGAGCAGTTCTTC.

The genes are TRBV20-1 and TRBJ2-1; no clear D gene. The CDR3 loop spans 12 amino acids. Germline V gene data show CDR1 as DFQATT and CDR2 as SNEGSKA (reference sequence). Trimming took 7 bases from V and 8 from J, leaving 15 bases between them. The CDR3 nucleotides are TGCAGTGGCCTTTTGACATACCATGAGCAGTTCTTC. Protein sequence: CSGLLTYHEQFF.

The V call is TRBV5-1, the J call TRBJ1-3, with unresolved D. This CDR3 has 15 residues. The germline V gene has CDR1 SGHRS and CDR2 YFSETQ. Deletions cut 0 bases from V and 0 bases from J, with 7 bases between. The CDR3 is CASSLDTTSGNTIYF. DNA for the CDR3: TGCGCCAGCAGCTTGGATACTACCTCTGGAAACACCATATATTTT.

CDR3 nucleotides: TGTGCCATCAGTGAGTTAGAAGAGACCCAGTACTTC. Its translation is CAISELEETQYF. The chain couples TRBV10-3 to TRBJ2-5; D call uncertain. Germline-derived CDR1 and CDR2 are ENHRY and SYGVKD. V shed 1 base and J shed 3 bases, with 3 bases lying between them. The CDR3 runs 12 residues.

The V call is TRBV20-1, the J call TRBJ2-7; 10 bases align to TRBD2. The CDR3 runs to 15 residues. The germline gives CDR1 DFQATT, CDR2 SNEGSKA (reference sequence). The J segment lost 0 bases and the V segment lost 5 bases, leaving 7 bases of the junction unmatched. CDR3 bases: TGCAGTGCTGCTTTAGCGGGGGGCTTCTCCTACGAGCAGTACTTC. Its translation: CSAALAGGFSYEQYF.

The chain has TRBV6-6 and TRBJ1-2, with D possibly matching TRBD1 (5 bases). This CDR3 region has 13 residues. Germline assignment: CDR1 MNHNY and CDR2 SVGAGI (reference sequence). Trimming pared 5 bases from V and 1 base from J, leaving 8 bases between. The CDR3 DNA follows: TGTGCCAGCAGTCAGGGCTTTAACTATGGCTACACCTTC. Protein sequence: CASSQGFNYGYTF.